The source of this TCR beta chain is a study of blood T cell repertoires in COVID-19. V lost 2 bases, J lost 0 bases, and 9 bases lay in between. The CDR3 is 15 amino acids. Germline CDR1 KGHDR, CDR2 SFDVKD. This clone was counted a single time. Profiled with immunoSEQ multiplex PCR; TCRdb holds only in-frame clones, not every one. The sample has hundreds of thousands of clones; under 90% are singletons. The chain recombines TRBV24-1 with TRBJ2-5, with D perhaps TRBD1 (6 bases). Sequenced material: peripheral blood. This TCR came from a woman aged 80 or over with active or convalescent COVID-19. The CDR3 DNA follows: TGTGCCACCAGTGATTCGACAGGATACCAAGAGACCCAGTACTTC. Its translation: CATSDSTGYQETQYF.